Listed below are T cell receptor beta chains from one sample, sequenced in a study of molecular identifiers for immune sequencing clone quantification. TCRdb reprocessed the PCR reads via MiXCR and lists one record per CDR3 protein. The data contain 85,000 to 95,000 distinct CDR3 sequences, about 20% of them singletons. The sequenced sample consisted of naive CD8+ T cells from blood, with Jurkat cell RNA spiked in. Receptors were obtained from a human donor in good health. Some libraries in this study had Jurkat cell RNA spiked in. Both conserved end residues are part of each CDR3. The D gene is left open where the match is weak. Rows may omit the clone size; those that give it use once, few, many or a size class.

many NA TRBJ1-1 TRBV6-6 TGTGCCAGCAGTTACTCTGTCATCCCAGTCACTGAAGCTTTCTTT CASSYSVIPVTEAFF
many TRBD2 TRBJ2-7 TRBV6-2/TRBV6-3 TGTGCCAGCAGTACGCTAGCGGGACCCGCCGAGGGTGACGAGCAGTACTTC CASSTLAGPAEGDEQYF
NA NA TRBJ2-7 TRBV9 TGTGCCAGCAACCCCGGCGACCTCCACGAGCAGTACTTC CASNPGDLHEQYF
many TRBD1 TRBJ2-1 TRBV25-1 TGTGCCAGCCAGCTACAGGGGGCAAATGGGAATGAGCAGTTCTTC CASQLQGANGNEQFF
many TRBD1 TRBJ1-2 TRBV4-3 TGCGCCAGCAGCCAAGGCGGAGACAGGGGGATCTATGGCTACACCTTC CASSQGGDRGIYGYTF
NA NA TRBJ2-6 TRBV3-1 TGTGCCAGCAGCATCCCGGGACAATACTCTGGGGCCAACGTCCTGGCTTTC CASSIPGQYSGANVLAF
many NA TRBJ2-7 TRBV6-5 TGTGCCAGCAGTTACTCGGACTCTGCCTACGAGCAGTACTTC CASSYSDSAYEQYF
many TRBD2 TRBJ2-3 TRBV10-3 TGTGCCACCTTTACTAGCGGGGGGTTGGCAGATACGCAGTATTTT CATFTSGGLADTQYF
NA NA TRBJ2-3 TRBV24-1 TGTGCCACCAGTGATAACGACAGGGAGGTCCCAGATACGCAGTATTTT CATSDNDREVPDTQYF
many TRBD1 TRBJ2-7 TRBV29-1 TGCAGCGTTGAAGTCCCGTCCCGGACAGGGGTTTCGTACGAGCAGTACTTC CSVEVPSRTGVSYEQYF
many TRBD2 TRBJ2-3 TRBV6-6 TGTGCCAGCAGTTACGGGCGGACTAGCGACACAGATACGCAGTATTTT CASSYGRTSDTDTQYF
many TRBD1 TRBJ1-1 TRBV9 TGTGCCAGCAGCGTAGAGGGGGACAGGAACACTGAAGCTTTCTTT CASSVEGDRNTEAFF
NA NA TRBJ1-1 TRBV21-1 TGTGCCTCCAGGACGAAGGGAGGCACTGAAGCTTTCTTT CASRTKGGTEAFF
many TRBD1 TRBJ1-5 TRBV5-1 TGCGCCAGCAGCCAGGGACAGGGGGGATCATATGACCCCCAGCATTTT CASSQGQGGSYDPQHF
many NA TRBJ2-7 TRBV27 TGTGCCACCGCCTTGGGGAGAGGGGACTACGAGCAGTACTTC CATALGRGDYEQYF
many TRBD1 TRBJ1-1 TRBV2 TGTGCCGGGCGGGACAGTAAGAACACTGAAGCTTTCTTT CAGRDSKNTEAFF
many NA TRBJ1-5 TRBV19 TGTGCCAGTAGTATCGGATTGGGGTATAGCAATCAGCCCCAGCATTTT CASSIGLGYSNQPQHF
many NA TRBJ2-3 TRBV5-1 TGCGCCAGCAGCTTGTTCACAGAGAGCACAGATACGCAGTATTTT CASSLFTESTDTQYF
many NA TRBJ1-3 TRBV7-9 TGTGCCAGCAGCTCCGGTCCCGTTTGGGCTGGAAACACCATATATTTT CASSSGPVWAGNTIYF
NA NA TRBJ2-3 TRBV28 TGTGCCAGCAGTTTAGAAGGGGGACAAGATACGCAGTATTTT CASSLEGGQDTQYF
many TRBD1 TRBJ2-5 TRBV5-1 TGCGCCAGCATCCACAGGGACAGAGAGACCCAAGAGACCCAGTACTTC CASIHRDRETQETQYF